One sample yielded the 11 T cell receptor beta chains listed below, sequenced in a study of shared clonotypes between healthy human individuals. The protocol was immunoSEQ multiplex PCR, while the TCRdb copy is restricted to in-frame clones and leaves out a portion. Of approximately 500,000 clones in the sample, about three quarters were seen once. Input material: PBMCs. The receptor set was obtained from a woman aged 40-49 years in good health. Some clones in this sample may be carry-over from other donors' samples.

This chain connects TRBV6-1 to TRBJ2-7, with TRBD1 as a possible D gene (5 bases). The ends were cut back, 3 bases at V and 3 bases at J, with 6 bases in the middle. The CDR3 length is 12 residues. Germline CDR1 is MNHNS and CDR2 is SASEGT. The chain's CDR3 is CASSDRVYEQYF. The CDR3 nucleotides read TGTGCCAGCAGTGACAGGGTCTACGAGCAGTACTTC.

V and J are TRBV6-1 and TRBJ2-5; possible D gene TRBD1, 6 bases. With the DNA end fitting TRBJ2-7 better, the J assignment may be wrong. This CDR3 is built from 12 residues. The V gene's germline CDR1 is MNHNS and CDR2 SASEGT. The CDR3 loop is CASRTGSYEQYF. The DNA of the CDR3 is TGTGCCAGCAGGACAGGATCCTACGAGCAGTACTTC.

J is TRBJ2-3 and V is TRBV4-3; possibly TRBD2 for D (5 bases). CDR3 length: 14 residues. Per germline, CDR1 LGHNA and CDR2 YSLEER. The V end was cut by 1 base, the J end by 0 bases, with 5 bases between. CDR3 DNA sequence: TGCGCCAGCAGCCAAGGGACTAGCACAGATACGCAGTATTTT. Protein product: CASSQGTSTDTQYF.

This sequence joins TRBV10-3 and TRBJ2-3; tentative D call: TRBD2 (6 bases). This CDR3 region has 15 residues. The V and J ends lost 2 bases and 2 bases respectively, with 11 bases between them. Looked up from germline, CDR1 is ENHRY and CDR2 is SYGVKD. The CDR3 DNA reads TGTGCCATCAGTGAGGGAGGGGCCGACACAGATACGCAGTATTTT. Protein sequence: CAISEGGADTDTQYF.

This clone has at least ten counts. The rearrangement links TRBV4-3 to TRBJ2-5; tentative D call: TRBD1 (6 bases). The CDR3 extends over 18 amino acids. Trimming shortened V by 1 base and J by 4 bases, and 22 bases separated the two germline ends. Per the germline V gene, CDR1 is LGHNA and CDR2 is YSLEER. CDR3 in DNA: TGCGCCAGCAGCCAAGGAGAGACAGGCCCCTCTGGGGGAGAGACCCAGTACTTC. Its protein is CASSQGETGPSGGETQYF.

The CDR3 is CAWSGTVANYGYTF. The CDR3 bases are TGTGCCTGGAGTGGGACAGTAGCCAACTATGGCTACACCTTC. V gene TRBV30 combines with J gene TRBJ1-2; TRBD1 might be the D (6 bases). V was pared by 1 base and J by 2 bases, with 11 bases between. The length of the CDR3 is 14 residues. Germline V gives CDR1 GTSNPN, CDR2 SVGIG (reference sequence).

The chain recombines TRBV4-2 with TRBJ2-4; D unclear. Deletions cut 1 base from V and 6 bases from J, with 10 bases between. The CDR3 has 14 amino acids. The germline gives CDR1 LGHNA, CDR2 YNFKEQ. CDR3 sequence (DNA): TGTGCCAGCAGCCAAGGACTCGGCTCAAACATTCAGTACTTC. It codes for CASSQGLGSNIQYF.

V gene TRBV6-5 combines with J gene TRBJ1-1; unclear D gene. Germline CDR1 MNHEY, CDR2 SVGAGI. The CDR3 loop spans 13 amino acids. Trimming shortened V by 0 bases and J by 7 bases, and 9 bases separated the two germline ends. The CDR3 protein is CASSYSRQLEAFF. For the CDR3, the DNA is TGTGCCAGCAGTTACTCGCGGCAGCTTGAAGCTTTCTTT.

The chain uses TRBV4-3 and TRBJ2-1, with 7 bases that match TRBD2. CDR3 length equals 14 residues. The ends lost 1 base at V and 8 bases at J; junction bases unmatched: 5. Germline-derived CDR1 and CDR2 are LGHNA and YSLEER. The CDR3 reads CASSQVGGIHEQFF. Here the CDR3 DNA reads TGCGCCAGCAGCCAAGTGGGAGGGATTCATGAGCAGTTCTTC.

This clone was picked up one time. The chain couples TRBV6-5 to TRBJ1-1, with D unresolved. CDR3 length: 11 residues. V gave up 5 bases and J gave up 7 bases, with 8 bases separating them. CDR1 MNHEY and CDR2 SVGAGI come from the germline V gene. The CDR3 reads CASSRAIEAFF. The CDR3 nucleotides are TGTGCCAGCAGTAGGGCCATTGAAGCTTTCTTT.

The gene calls are TRBV6-5 and TRBJ1-1; 9 bases agree with TRBD1. Trimming removed 5 bases from V and 11 bases from J; junction bases left unmatched: 3. The germline CDR1 and CDR2 sequences are MNHEY and SVGAGI. This CDR3 is built from 11 residues. The DNA for the CDR3 is TGTGCCAGCAGTGGGACAGGGCGGGCTTTCTTT. Protein sequence: CASSGTGRAFF.